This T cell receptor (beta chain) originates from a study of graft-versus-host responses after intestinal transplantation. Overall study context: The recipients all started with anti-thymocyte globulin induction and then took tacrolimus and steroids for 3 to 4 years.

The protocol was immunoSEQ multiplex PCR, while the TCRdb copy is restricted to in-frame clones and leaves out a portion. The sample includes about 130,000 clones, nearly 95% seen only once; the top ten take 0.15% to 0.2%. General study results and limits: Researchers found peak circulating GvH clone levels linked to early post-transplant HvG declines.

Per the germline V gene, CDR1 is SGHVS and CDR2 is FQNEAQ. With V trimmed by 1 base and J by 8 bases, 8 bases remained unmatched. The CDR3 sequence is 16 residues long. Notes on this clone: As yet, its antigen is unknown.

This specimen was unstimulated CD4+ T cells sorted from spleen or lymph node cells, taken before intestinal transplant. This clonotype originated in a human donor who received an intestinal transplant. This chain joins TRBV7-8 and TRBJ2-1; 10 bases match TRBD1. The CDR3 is CASSLVWDRGGYEQFF. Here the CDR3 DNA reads TGTGCCAGCAGCTTAGTGTGGGACAGGGGTGGTTATGAGCAGTTCTTC.